Following are 32 T cell receptor beta chains from one sample sequenced in a study of T-cell memory formation after mild COVID-19. MiXCR was run by TCRdb on the 5' RACE reads, yielding one entry per CDR3 protein. Of hundreds of thousands of distinct CDR3 sequences in the sample, 15% to 17% are singletons; the top ten hold less than 2.5%. Sequenced material: PBMCs or a T cell subset sorted from them (not recorded which). The receptors shown here come from an adult woman who had mild COVID-19 (a few samples of this study predate the infection). Cell type and time point are not known.

This clonotype was observed many times. The gene calls are TRBV11-2 and TRBJ2-2; 8 bases map to TRBD1. Germline values: CDR1 SGHAT, CDR2 FQNNGV. The junction had 3 bases not matched to a gene; V was cut back by 1 base and J by 5 bases. CDR3 length equals 15 residues. In nucleotides, the CDR3 is TGTGCCAGCAGCTTAGTCAGGGGGCGGACCGGGGAGCTGTTTTTT. This codes for CASSLVRGRTGELFF.

There are a few counts of this clonotype. The genes are TRBV7-8 and TRBJ1-2; TRBD1 matches 8 bases. After removal of 3 bases from V and 6 bases from J, the junction contained 12 bases not matched to a gene. Germline values: CDR1 SGHVS, CDR2 FQNEAQ. This CDR3 is built from 16 residues. In DNA form, the CDR3 reads TGTGCCAGCAGCTTTACTCGCAGGGGGCAGTCTGATGGCTACACCTTC. Residues: CASSFTRRGQSDGYTF.

This clonotype was seen more than once but under ten times. The chain uses TRBV9 and TRBJ2-4; tentatively, D is TRBD2 (6 bases). V lost 0 bases and J lost 7, with 14 bases in between. Germline assignment: CDR1 SGDLS and CDR2 YYNGEE. This CDR3 is 15 amino acids long. The CDR3 DNA follows: TGTGCCAGCAGCGTAGGAGGGCAGGGAGGTAACATTCAGTACTTC. Protein sequence: CASSVGGQGGNIQYF.

The V call is TRBV20-1, the J call TRBJ1-3; D gene ambiguous. The V gene's germline CDR1 is DFQATT and CDR2 SNEGSKA (reference sequence). This CDR3 is 12 amino acids long. The V and J ends lost 3 bases and 0 bases respectively, with 3 bases between them. The CDR3 region has the DNA TGCAGTGCTAGTTCCTCTGGAAACACCATATATTTT. Translating it yields CSASSSGNTIYF.

The chain combines TRBV18 with TRBJ2-3; D might be TRBD1 (7 bases). The germline V and J ends were trimmed by 0 bases and 3 bases, with 13 bases remaining between them. From germline, CDR1 is KGHSH and CDR2 LQKENI. The CDR3 runs to 16 residues. The CDR3, as DNA: TGTGCCAGCTCACCACCTAACAGGGGAGGAACAGATACGCAGTATTTT. Translated: CASSPPNRGGTDTQYF.

This clonotype was observed a handful of times. This rearrangement joins TRBV12-3 or TRBV12-4 to TRBJ2-7; the D gene could be TRBD1 or TRBD2 (5 bases each). The CDR3 is 11 residues long. Trimming left V 6 bases short and J 12 bases short, with 15 bases between. The CDR3 DNA reads as TGTGCCAGCAGCACCCGGGACCAACGGTACTTC. It translates to CASSTRDQRYF.

In its sample, this clonotype was seen a few times. This rearrangement joins TRBV12-3 or TRBV12-4 to TRBJ1-1; 9 bases are shared with TRBD1. With 6 bases clipped from V and 5 bases from J, the junction kept 7 bases outside the gene matches. The CDR3 is 14 amino acids. Here the CDR3 reads CASRFLTGGTEAFF. The CDR3 DNA follows: TGTGCCAGCAGGTTCTTGACAGGGGGGACTGAAGCTTTCTTT.

The V gene is TRBV7-2, the J gene TRBJ2-7, with a weak D call TRBD2 (6 bases). CDR1 is SGHTA, CDR2 FQGNSA, per germline. The V gene lost 2 bases and the J gene lost 0 bases, with 17 bases spanning the gap. The CDR3 contains 17 residues. This CDR3 is CASSLPISGRGSYEQYF. CDR3 DNA sequence: TGTGCCAGCAGCTTACCAATTAGTGGGCGGGGCTCCTACGAGCAGTACTTC.

Of note for this clonotype: A much larger clone lies one base from this, so it may be a read error. The chain has TRBV12-3 or TRBV12-4 and TRBJ2-3; no firm D call. The V end lost 3 bases, the J end lost 1 base, and 5 bases lay between the germline ends. CDR3 length equals 13 residues. In DNA form, the CDR3 reads TGTGCCAGCAGTTTCCTCCGCACAGATACGCAGTATTTT. Translating gives CASSFLRTDTQYF.

The chain carries TRBV20-1 and TRBJ2-1; 9 nucleotides agree with TRBD2. The trim removed 4 bases at V and 2 bases at J, leaving 6 bases unmatched. The CDR3 loop spans 15 amino acids. Looked up from germline, CDR1 is DFQATT and CDR2 is SNEGSKA (reference sequence). This CDR3 reads CSATTTSGPYNEQFF. The DNA for the CDR3 is TGCAGTGCTACCACTACTAGCGGGCCCTACAATGAGCAGTTCTTC.

This clonotype has more than one count but fewer than ten. The chain carries TRBV12-3 or TRBV12-4 and TRBJ1-2; D gene unclear. The CDR3 covers 15 residues. Between the trimmed V and J ends, which lost 5 bases and 5 bases, there was a span of 18 bases. The CDR3 DNA is TGTGCCAGCAGTCCAGAAGCGGCCTTTGGGTATGGCTACACCTTC. It translates to CASSPEAAFGYGYTF.

This clonotype was recorded at least ten times. The rearrangement uses TRBV3-1 and TRBJ2-7, with 10 bases matching TRBD1. V shed 4 bases, J shed 7 bases, and the junction held 4 bases outside the gene matches. The CDR3 loop spans 13 amino acids. Germline V lookup: CDR1 LGHDT, CDR2 YNNKEL (reference sequence). CDR3 protein: CASSRQGAREQYF. The CDR3 DNA reads TGTGCCAGCAGCCGACAGGGGGCTCGTGAGCAGTACTTC.

Ten or more counts support this clonotype. This chain connects TRBV5-1 to TRBJ2-1; 9 positions match TRBD1. The CDR3 is 13 amino acids. V lost 4 bases and J lost 9; bases outside the gene matches: 5. Per the germline V gene, CDR1 is SGHRS and CDR2 is YFSETQ. The CDR3 DNA reads TGCGCCAGCAGCCCCGACAGGGGGATTGAGCAGTTCTTC. This gives the protein CASSPDRGIEQFF.

V and J are TRBV5-6 and TRBJ1-2; no definite D call. The CDR3 is 15 amino acids. CDR1 and CDR2 (germline): SGHDT, YYEEEE. The V end was cut by 1 base, the J end by 6 bases, with 16 bases between. As DNA, the CDR3 is TGTGCCAGCAGCTTGCTCGGCAGTTTGTCCGATGGCTACACCTTC. Its protein product is CASSLLGSLSDGYTF.

This chain uses TRBV12-3 or TRBV12-4 with TRBJ1-1; possibly TRBD1 for D (5 bases). Deletions cut 5 bases from V and 3 bases from J, with 13 bases between. The CDR3 has 14 residues. The CDR3: CASSLLGRDTEAFF. CDR3 sequence (DNA): TGTGCCAGCAGTCTATTGGGGCGAGACACTGAAGCTTTCTTT.

The rearrangement uses TRBV7-8 and TRBJ1-1; D is unresolved. Germline values: CDR1 SGHVS, CDR2 FQNEAQ. Deletions cut 3 bases from V and 6 bases from J, with 32 bases between. This CDR3 comprises 20 residues. CDR3 sequence reads: CASSFQSGHSMRAAIAEAFF. The CDR3 bases are TGTGCCAGCAGCTTCCAATCCGGCCACAGTATGAGAGCGGCAATCGCTGAAGCTTTCTTT.

This clonotype was seen repeatedly, ten times or more. V is TRBV9 and J is TRBJ2-3; 10 bases fit TRBD2. Trimming at V came to 0 bases and at J to 0 bases, leaving 4 bases not matched to a gene. CDR3 length equals 17 residues. CDR1 SGDLS and CDR2 YYNGEE come from the germline V gene. The CDR3 region has the DNA TGTGCCAGCAGCGTAGGAGCGGGGGGGCCGAGCACAGATACGCAGTATTTT. This gives the protein CASSVGAGGPSTDTQYF.

This rearrangement joins TRBV11-1 to TRBJ2-2, with D maybe TRBD1 (6 bases). CDR1 is SGHAT and CDR2 is FQDESV in the germline V gene (reference sequence). Trimming took off 4 bases at V and 5 bases at J, with 23 bases between the two ends. The CDR3 is 18 amino acids. The CDR3 is CASSSRGLQGQRTGELFF. CDR3 DNA: TGTGCCAGCAGCTCGAGGGGTTTACAGGGTCAAAGGACCGGGGAGCTGTTTTTT.

The table lists this clonotype with a few counts. The chain couples TRBV4-1 to TRBJ1-1; D is possibly TRBD1 (5 bases). V lost 0 bases to trimming and J lost 2 bases, with 25 bases between them. The CDR3 totals 20 residues. The germline V gene has CDR1 MGHRA and CDR2 YSYEKL. This CDR3 is CASSQDGALAARGTNTEAFF. CDR3 nucleotides: TGCGCCAGCAGCCAAGATGGGGCGTTAGCGGCCCGGGGGACTAACACTGAAGCTTTCTTT.

This clonotype was seen ten or more times. CDR3 protein: CASRQTGGSYEQYF. Here the CDR3 DNA reads TGTGCCAGCAGGCAGACAGGGGGCTCCTACGAGCAGTACTTC. The genes are TRBV12-3 or TRBV12-4 and TRBJ2-7; 9 bases map to TRBD1. CDR3 length: 14 residues. The V segment lost 6 bases and the J segment 0 bases; nucleotides outside the gene matches: 3.

The V call is TRBV27, the J call TRBJ2-5, with D tentatively TRBD2 (5 bases). Germline V CDR1 and CDR2: MNHEY, SMNVEV (reference sequence). The V gene lost 5 bases and the J gene lost 4 bases, with 17 bases spanning the gap. CDR3 length equals 15 residues. The CDR3 here is CASSSPSEGRETQYF. The CDR3 region has the DNA TGTGCCAGCAGTAGTCCCAGCGAGGGAAGAGAGACCCAGTACTTC.

The CDR3 nucleotides read TGCGCCAGCAGTCGACTAGCGGGGGGCAAAGGGACAGATACGCAGTATTTT. Residues: CASSRLAGGKGTDTQYF. The chain combines TRBV5-1 with TRBJ2-3; 13 bases map to TRBD2. Trimming took 5 bases from V and 3 from J; bases not matched to a gene: 9. The CDR3 extends over 17 amino acids. Germline CDR1 SGHRS, CDR2 YFSETQ.

As regards this clonotype: A much larger clone differs by one base, so this may be a read error. CDR3 sequence (DNA): TGTGCCAGAACTTTGTTGGGAAATGAGCAGTTCTTC. This sequence encodes CARTLLGNEQFF. The chain employs TRBV12-3 or TRBV12-4 and TRBJ2-1; D not certain. This CDR3 comprises 12 residues. V lost 9 bases, J lost 7 bases, and 13 bases lay in between.

The chain combines TRBV15 with TRBJ1-1; the D is unclear. Germline V gene sequence: CDR1 LNHNV, CDR2 YYDKDF (reference sequence). This CDR3 spans 14 amino acids. The V end was cut by 1 base, the J end by 4 bases, with 10 bases between. In nucleotides, the CDR3 is TGTGCCACCAGCAGAGGTGGATCGGCCACTGAAGCTTTCTTT. Amino acid sequence: CATSRGGSATEAFF.

This clonotype was observed a handful of times. The genes are TRBV2 and TRBJ2-1; 8 nucleotides match TRBD1. The ends lost 7 bases at V and 7 bases at J; junction bases unmatched: 15. Per germline, CDR1 SNHLY and CDR2 FYNNEI. This CDR3 contains 16 residues. The DNA for the CDR3 is TGTGCCAGCAAGCTCACGGGACAGGTCCGACTAAATGAGCAGTTCTTC. Encoded protein: CASKLTGQVRLNEQFF.

This clonotype was found many times. V and J are TRBV7-3 and TRBJ2-3, with a tentative D call TRBD2 (5 bases). Germline-derived CDR1 and CDR2 are SGHTA and FQGTGA. V lost 5 bases to trimming and J lost 2 bases, with 8 bases between them. The CDR3 is 13 amino acids. CDR3 sequence: CASSEGNTDTQYF. CDR3 DNA sequence: TGTGCCAGCAGCGAGGGAAACACAGATACGCAGTATTTT. The variable domain in full, with the rest retrieved from reference TRBV7-3 and TRBJ2-3, is GAGVSQTPSNKVTEKGKYVELRCDPISGHTALYWYRQSLGQGPEFLIYFQGTGAADDSGLPNDRFFAVRPEGSVSTLKIQRTERGDSAVYLCASSEGNTDTQYFGPGTRLTVL.

The chain has TRBV5-4 and TRBJ2-1, with TRBD2 as a possible D gene (6 bases). The CDR3 contains 12 residues. The V gene lost 4 bases and the J gene lost 14 bases, with 16 bases spanning the gap. Germline V gene data show CDR1 as SGHNT and CDR2 as YYREEE (reference sequence). CDR3 nucleotides: TGTGCCAGCAGCGGCGGGCGGCGCGGGGAGTTCTTC. Amino acids: CASSGGRRGEFF.

The CDR3 DNA reads as TGTGCCAGCAGTTTTTCCGGTTCACCCCTCCACTTT. Protein product: CASSFSGSPLHF. The chain combines TRBV12-3 or TRBV12-4 with TRBJ1-6; D gene ambiguous. There are 12 residues in the CDR3. V lost 3 bases and J 9 bases, leaving 6 bases between the germline ends.

This clonotype has only one observation. This rearrangement joins TRBV10-3 to TRBJ2-1; 7 bases map to TRBD1. V dropped 6 bases and J dropped 0; count of bases not matched to a gene: 14. Germline V lookup: CDR1 ENHRY, CDR2 SYGVKD. The CDR3 is 18 amino acids. CDR3: CAIRKSRDSRSSYNEQFF. Written as DNA, the CDR3 is TGTGCCATCAGAAAGTCCCGGGACAGTAGGAGCTCCTACAATGAGCAGTTCTTC.

This clonotype was picked up a small number of times. The chain links TRBV7-9 to TRBJ1-1; D remains unclear. V gave up 3 bases and J gave up 8 bases, with 10 bases separating them. This CDR3 has 12 amino acids. Germline lookup yields CDR1 SEHNR and CDR2 FQNEAQ (reference sequence). The CDR3 DNA follows: TGTGCCAGCAGCTTCGACCGAAACGAAGCTTTCTTT. This gives the protein CASSFDRNEAFF.

The table lists this clonotype with a few counts. This sequence joins TRBV4-2 and TRBJ2-7, with D hard to call. CDR1 LGHNA and CDR2 YNFKEQ come from the germline V gene. The ends were cut back, 2 bases at V and 2 bases at J, with 10 bases in the middle. The CDR3 contains 14 residues. This chain's CDR3 is CASSQRARTYEQYF. The CDR3 DNA is TGTGCCAGCAGCCAAAGGGCACGAACCTACGAGCAGTACTTC.

This clonotype turned up a few times. This chain connects TRBV9 to TRBJ2-3; 7 positions match TRBD1. Unmatched junction bases numbered 5, after V lost 2 bases and J lost 2 bases. The CDR3 has 15 residues. CDR1 SGDLS and CDR2 YYNGEE come from the germline V gene. The CDR3, as DNA: TGTGCCAGCAGCGTCGGGACAGCCTTCACAGATACGCAGTATTTT. This sequence encodes CASSVGTAFTDTQYF.